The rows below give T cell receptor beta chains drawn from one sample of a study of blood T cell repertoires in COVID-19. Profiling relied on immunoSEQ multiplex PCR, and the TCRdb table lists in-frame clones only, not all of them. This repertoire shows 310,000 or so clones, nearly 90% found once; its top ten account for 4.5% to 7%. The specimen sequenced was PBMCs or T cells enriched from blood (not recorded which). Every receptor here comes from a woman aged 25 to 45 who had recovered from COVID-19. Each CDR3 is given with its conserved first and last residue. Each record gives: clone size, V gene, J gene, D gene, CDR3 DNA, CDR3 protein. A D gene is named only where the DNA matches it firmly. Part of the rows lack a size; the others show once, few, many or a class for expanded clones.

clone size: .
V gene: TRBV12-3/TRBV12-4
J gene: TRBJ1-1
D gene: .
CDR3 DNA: TGTGCCAGCAGTTTCCTGGTTGAGGCTGAAGCTTTCTTT
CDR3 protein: CASSFLVEAEAFF

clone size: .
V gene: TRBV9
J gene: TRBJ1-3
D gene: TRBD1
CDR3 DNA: TGTGCCAGCAGCGCGACAGGGGCTGGAAACACCATATATTTT
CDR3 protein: CASSATGAGNTIYF

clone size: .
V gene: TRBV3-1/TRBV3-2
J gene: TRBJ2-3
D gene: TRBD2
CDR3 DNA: TGTGCCAGCAGCGAAACCCTAGCGGGCACTTGGACAGATACGCAGTATTTT
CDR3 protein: CASSETLAGTWTDTQYF

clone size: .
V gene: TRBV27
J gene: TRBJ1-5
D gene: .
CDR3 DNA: TGTGCCAGCAGTTTCCTCCGGGATCAGCCCCAGCATTTT
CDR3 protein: CASSFLRDQPQHF

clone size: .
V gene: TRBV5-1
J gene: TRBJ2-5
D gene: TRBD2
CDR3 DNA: TGCGCCAGCAGCCTTGGACTAGCGGGGGCGAAAGAGACCCAGTACTTC
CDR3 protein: CASSLGLAGAKETQYF

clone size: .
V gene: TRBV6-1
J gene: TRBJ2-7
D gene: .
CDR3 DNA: TGTGCCACCCGGCGGGTGCAGAGCTCCTACGAGCAGTACTTC
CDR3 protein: CATRRVQSSYEQYF

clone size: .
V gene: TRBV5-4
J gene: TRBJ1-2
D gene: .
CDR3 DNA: TGTGCCAGCAGCTTGGACGGTAGCTATGGCTACACCTTC
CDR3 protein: CASSLDGSYGYTF

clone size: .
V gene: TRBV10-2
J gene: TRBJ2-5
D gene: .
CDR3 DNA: TGCGCCACCGGACAGCTACTACGAGGGGAGACCCAGTACTTC
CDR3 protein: CATGQLLRGETQYF

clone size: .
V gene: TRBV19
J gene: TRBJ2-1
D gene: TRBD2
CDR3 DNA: TGTGCCAGTAGTTTCGGGGGGAGGTCCTACAATGAGCAGTTCTTC
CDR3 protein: CASSFGGRSYNEQFF

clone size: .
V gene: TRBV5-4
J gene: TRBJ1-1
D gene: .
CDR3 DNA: TGTGCCAGCAGTCCGCGGGGTACGAACACTGAAGCTTTCTTT
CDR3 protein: CASSPRGTNTEAFF

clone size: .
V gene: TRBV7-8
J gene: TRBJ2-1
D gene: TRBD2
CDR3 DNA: TGTGCCAGCAGCCCGGGACTAGCGGGGGGGAGAAATGAGCAGTTCTTC
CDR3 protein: CASSPGLAGGRNEQFF

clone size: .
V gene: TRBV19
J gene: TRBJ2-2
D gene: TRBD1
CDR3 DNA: TGTGCCAGTATCGACAGGGGGCGGACCGGGGAGCTGTTTTTT
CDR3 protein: CASIDRGRTGELFF

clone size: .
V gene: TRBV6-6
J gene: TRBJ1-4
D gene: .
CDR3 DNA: TGTGCCAGCAGGGAGGGAGGTGGTGAAAAACTGTTTTTT
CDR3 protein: CASREGGGEKLFF

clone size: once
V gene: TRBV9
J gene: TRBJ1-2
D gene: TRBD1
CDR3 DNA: TGTGCCAGCAGCTCGGACGGCAGGGGGCGACCGGAGTATGGCTACACCTTC
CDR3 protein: CASSSDGRGRPEYGYTF

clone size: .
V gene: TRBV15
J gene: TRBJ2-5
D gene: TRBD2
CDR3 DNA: TGTGCCACCAGCAAGAGCGGGGGGGCCGGGACCCAGTACTTC
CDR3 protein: CATSKSGGAGTQYF

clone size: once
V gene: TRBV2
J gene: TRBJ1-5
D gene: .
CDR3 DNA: TGTGCCAGCAGCCCTGTTAGCAATCAGCCCCAGCATTTT
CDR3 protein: CASSPVSNQPQHF

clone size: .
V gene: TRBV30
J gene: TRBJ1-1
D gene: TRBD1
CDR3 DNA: TGTGCCTGGGAGAGACAGGGGGAGACTGAAGCTTTCTTT
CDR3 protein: CAWERQGETEAFF

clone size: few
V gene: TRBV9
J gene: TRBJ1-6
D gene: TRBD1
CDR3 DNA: TGTGCCAGCAGCGTAGGGGGGGACAGTAGTTCACCCCTCCACTTT
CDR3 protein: CASSVGGDSSSPLHF

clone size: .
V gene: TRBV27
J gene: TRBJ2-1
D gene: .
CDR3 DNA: TGTGCCAGCAGGCCGGGACTTTCAAACTCTCGTGAGCAGTTCTTC
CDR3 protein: CASRPGLSNSREQFF

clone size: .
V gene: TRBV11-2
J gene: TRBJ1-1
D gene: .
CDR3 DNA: TGTGCCAGCAGCCTAAGGAACACTGAAGCTTTCTTT
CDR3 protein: CASSLRNTEAFF

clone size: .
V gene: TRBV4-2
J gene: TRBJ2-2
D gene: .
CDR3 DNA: TGTGCCAGCAGCCAAGATCCTTTGGCCACCGGGGAGCTGTTTTTT
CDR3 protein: CASSQDPLATGELFF

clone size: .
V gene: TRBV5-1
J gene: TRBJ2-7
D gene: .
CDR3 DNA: TGCGCCAGCAGCTTGGAAAGAGGGTCCTACGAGCAGTACTTC
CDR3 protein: CASSLERGSYEQYF

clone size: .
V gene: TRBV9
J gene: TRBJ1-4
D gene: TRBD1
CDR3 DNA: TGTGCCAGCAGCGTGACAGGGAGTGAAAAACTGTTTTTT
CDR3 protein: CASSVTGSEKLFF

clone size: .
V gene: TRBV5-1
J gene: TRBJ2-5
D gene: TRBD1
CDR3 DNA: TGCGCCAGCAGCGGAACGACAGGGCAAGAGACCCAGTACTTC
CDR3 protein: CASSGTTGQETQYF

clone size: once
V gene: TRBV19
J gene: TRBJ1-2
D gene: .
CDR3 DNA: TGTGCCAGTAATCCAGGGGTTTCGGGCTATGGCTACACCTTC
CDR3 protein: CASNPGVSGYGYTF

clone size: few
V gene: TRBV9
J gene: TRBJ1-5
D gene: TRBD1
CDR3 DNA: TGTGCCAGCAGCGCCGGGACAGGGGGCGTCCAGCCCCAGCATTTT
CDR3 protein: CASSAGTGGVQPQHF

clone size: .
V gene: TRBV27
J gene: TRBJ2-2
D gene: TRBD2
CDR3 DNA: TGTGCCAGCAGTTCCCCGGGGGGTCGATTTACCACCGGGGAGCTGTTTTTT
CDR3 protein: CASSSPGGRFTTGELFF

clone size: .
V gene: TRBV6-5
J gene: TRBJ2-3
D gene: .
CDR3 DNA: TGTGCCAGCGTGAGCGGAAACACAGATACGCAGTATTTT
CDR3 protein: CASVSGNTDTQYF

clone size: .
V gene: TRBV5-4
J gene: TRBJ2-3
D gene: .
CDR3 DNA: TGTGCCAGCAGCTTGGGGTCCGGGGGGCGCGTAGATACGCAGTATTTT
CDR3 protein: CASSLGSGGRVDTQYF

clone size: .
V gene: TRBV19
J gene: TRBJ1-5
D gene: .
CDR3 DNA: TGTGCCAGTAGTACCTGGACACTGAGCAATCAGCCCCAGCATTTT
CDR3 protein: CASSTWTLSNQPQHF

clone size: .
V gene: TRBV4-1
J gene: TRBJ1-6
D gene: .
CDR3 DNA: TGCGCCAGCAGCCAAGAACGGGTAGTATATTCACCCCTCCACTTT
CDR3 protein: CASSQERVVYSPLHF

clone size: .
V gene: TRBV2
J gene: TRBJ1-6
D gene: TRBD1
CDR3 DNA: TGTGCCAGCATCGTCGGGACAGGGGGTACAAGGGGATCACCCCTCCACTTT
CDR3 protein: CASIVGTGGTRGSPLHF

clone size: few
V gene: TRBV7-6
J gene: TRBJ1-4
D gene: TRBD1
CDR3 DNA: TGTGCCAGCAGCCGGACAGGCACTAATGAAAAACTGTTTTTT
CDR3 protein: CASSRTGTNEKLFF

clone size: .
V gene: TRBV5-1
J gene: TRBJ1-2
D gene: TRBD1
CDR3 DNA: TGCGCCAGCAGCTTGGGGACAGGTGGAGCCTATGGCTACACCTTC
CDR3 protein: CASSLGTGGAYGYTF

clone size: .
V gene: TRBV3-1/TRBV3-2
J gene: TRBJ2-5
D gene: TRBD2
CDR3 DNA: TGTGCCAGCAGCCAAGCCCAACGGACTAGCGGGGGACTGACGGCCCAGTACTTC
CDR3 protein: CASSQAQRTSGGLTAQYF

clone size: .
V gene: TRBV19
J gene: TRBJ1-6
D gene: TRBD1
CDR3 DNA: TGTGCCAGTAGCCGACAGGGGTCACCCCTCCACTTT
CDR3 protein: CASSRQGSPLHF

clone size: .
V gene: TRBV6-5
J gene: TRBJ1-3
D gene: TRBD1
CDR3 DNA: TGTGCCAGCAGGGCGACAGGGTTTGGCGGAAACACCATATATTTT
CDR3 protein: CASRATGFGGNTIYF

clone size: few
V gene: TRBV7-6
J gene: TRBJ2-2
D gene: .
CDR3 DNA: TGTGCCAGCAGCTTTACGGGGGGCGTCACCGGGGAGCTGTTTTTT
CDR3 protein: CASSFTGGVTGELFF

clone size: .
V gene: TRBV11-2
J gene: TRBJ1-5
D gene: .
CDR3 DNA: TGTGCCAGCAGCTTAGCACTCAACAATCAGCCCCAGCATTTT
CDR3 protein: CASSLALNNQPQHF